This T cell receptor (beta chain) appears in the sequencing data of a study of T cell repertoires in cytomegalovirus infection. TCRdb re-called the reads with MiXCR, one entry per CDR3 protein. The data contain more than 250,000 distinct CDR3 sequences, about an eighth of them seen just once; the ten biggest clones take up around 8.1%. Germline V CDR1 and CDR2: MNHEY, SMNVEV (reference sequence). With V trimmed by 6 bases and J by 0 bases, 11 bases remained unmatched. CDR3 length: 16 residues. The specimen was PBMCs. The genes are TRBV27 and TRBJ2-7; TRBD2 agrees at 7 bases. The TCR was taken from a human donor in good health (CMV status not recorded). Some clones in this sample may be carry-over from other donors' samples. For the CDR3, the DNA is TGTGCCAGCAGGAGAACCCCGGGCGGGAGCTCCTACGAGCAGTACTTC. This gives the protein CASRRTPGGSSYEQYF.